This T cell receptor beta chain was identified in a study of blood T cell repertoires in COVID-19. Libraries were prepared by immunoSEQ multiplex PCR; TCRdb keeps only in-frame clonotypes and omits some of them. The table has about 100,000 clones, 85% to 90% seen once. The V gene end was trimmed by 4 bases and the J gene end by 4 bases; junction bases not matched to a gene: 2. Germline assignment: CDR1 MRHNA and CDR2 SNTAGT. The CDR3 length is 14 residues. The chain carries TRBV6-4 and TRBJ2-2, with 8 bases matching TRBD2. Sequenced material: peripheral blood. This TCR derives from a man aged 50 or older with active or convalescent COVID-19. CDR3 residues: CASSAGGGTGELFF. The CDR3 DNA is TGTGCCAGCAGTGCCGGGGGGGGCACCGGGGAGCTGTTTTTT.